A selection of T cell receptor beta chains follows, all from one sample in a study of cytomegalovirus exposure and HLA in healthy donors. Generated by immunoSEQ multiplex PCR, the TCRdb table keeps only in-frame clones and is missing some. The repertoire holds 200,000 to 250,000 clones, with approximately 90% as singletons. The sequenced sample consisted of PBMCs. These receptors all stem from a woman between 18 and 30 years old in good health and CMV-seronegative. Each CDR3 is given with its conserved first and last residue. A D gene is named only where the DNA matches it firmly. Expanded clones get a size class; other rows say once, few or many, or leave the size out.

cdr3_nt | cdr3_aa | j_call | d_call | v_call | clone_size
TGTGCCAGCAGTGCCGGACAAACGGTCACAGATACGCAGTATTTT | CASSAGQTVTDTQYF | TRBJ2-3 | - | TRBV27 | -
TGCGCCAGCAGCTTCGGCGCTCCCACGGGGAACACTGAAGCTTTCTTT | CASSFGAPTGNTEAFF | TRBJ1-1 | - | TRBV5-1 | -
TGTGCCAGCAGTGCCCAGGGGGTCTATGGCTACACCTTC | CASSAQGVYGYTF | TRBJ1-2 | TRBD1 | TRBV2 | -
TGCAGCGTAGGGACAGCGAACACCGGGGAGCTGTTTTTT | CSVGTANTGELFF | TRBJ2-2 | TRBD1 | TRBV29-1 | -
TGCGCCAGCAGCTTGGCCAGTGTGAACAGGGTGAGGACTGAAGCTTTCTTT | CASSLASVNRVRTEAFF | TRBJ1-1 | - | TRBV5-1 | -
TGTGCCTGGAGTTCAGGGGTTTTAGGCTACACCTTC | CAWSSGVLGYTF | TRBJ1-2 | - | TRBV30 | -
TGTGCCAGCAGTTCCCCAGCGGGAGGCACAGATACGCAGTATTTT | CASSSPAGGTDTQYF | TRBJ2-3 | TRBD2 | TRBV28 | -
TGTGCCAGCAGTATCTACCGGGGGACTAGGTCCTACAATGAGCAGTTCTTC | CASSIYRGTRSYNEQFF | TRBJ2-1 | TRBD2 | TRBV27 | -
TGTGCCAGCAGCGGGTTGCCAGGGGGATCTCTCGAGCAGTACTTC | CASSGLPGGSLEQYF | TRBJ2-7 | TRBD1 | TRBV6-1 | -
TGCGCCAGCAGCCCACACGGAGTGAACACTGAAGCTTTCTTT | CASSPHGVNTEAFF | TRBJ1-1 | - | TRBV10-1 | -
TGCGCCAGCAGCTTGGGCCGGGAAGGGGAGACCCAGTACTTC | CASSLGREGETQYF | TRBJ2-5 | - | TRBV5-1 | -
TGCGCCAGCAGCGAGGGGACTAGCAGGTCCGAGCAGTACTTC | CASSEGTSRSEQYF | TRBJ2-7 | TRBD2 | TRBV10-2 | -
TGCGCCATTAAACGACAGAACACTGAAGCTTTCTTT | CAIKRQNTEAFF | TRBJ1-1 | - | TRBV10-2 | -
TGTGCCAGTAGTATAGGATCCGGACAGGGAGCGGAAAAACTGTTTTTT | CASSIGSGQGAEKLFF | TRBJ1-4 | TRBD1 | TRBV19 | -
TGTGCCAGCAGCGAACAATCGGGGATTAACACTCCCTTCTTC | CASSEQSGINTPFF | TRBJ2-1 | - | TRBV5-6 | -
TGTGCCAGCTCCGGTCGCGGCGAGCAGTACTTC | CASSGRGEQYF | TRBJ2-7 | - | TRBV6-5 | -
TGTGCCAGCAGCTTATTTACTAGCTACCTCTACGAGCAGTACTTC | CASSLFTSYLYEQYF | TRBJ2-7 | - | TRBV11-2 | -
TGTGCCAGCAGTTACAATCCGGACAGGGCTTACGAGCAGTACTTC | CASSYNPDRAYEQYF | TRBJ2-7 | TRBD1 | TRBV6-5 | once
TGTGCCAGCAGGAAGGTAGGGGACTCCTACGAGCAGTACTTC | CASRKVGDSYEQYF | TRBJ2-7 | - | TRBV5-6 | -
TGTGCCAGTAGGTCAGGGTCCTACGAGCAGTACTTC | CASRSGSYEQYF | TRBJ2-7 | - | TRBV19 | once
TGTGCCAGCAGTGAGACAGGGAAGGGTAGCACTGAAGCTTTCTTT | CASSETGKGSTEAFF | TRBJ1-1 | TRBD1 | TRBV6-1 | -
TGTGCCAGCGGATGGGCGGCGGAGGGGTACGAGCAGTACTTC | CASGWAAEGYEQYF | TRBJ2-7 | - | TRBV27 | -
TGCAGCGTTGACAGGGGGAACACTGAAGCTTTCTTT | CSVDRGNTEAFF | TRBJ1-1 | - | TRBV29-1 | few
TGTGCCAGCAGCGCATTACTAGCGGACTACAATGAGCAGTTCTTC | CASSALLADYNEQFF | TRBJ2-1 | TRBD2 | TRBV5-6 | -
TGTGCCAGCAGGACCCCTAGCGAGTACTACGAGCAGTACTTC | CASRTPSEYYEQYF | TRBJ2-7 | - | TRBV28 | few
TGTGCCAGCAGTTTATCGGAGGGGACAGGGCGAGATACGCAGTATTTT | CASSLSEGTGRDTQYF | TRBJ2-3 | TRBD1 | TRBV27 | -
TGCGCCAGCAGCCAAATAGGGGATCCGTCGGATGAAAAACTGTTTTTT | CASSQIGDPSDEKLFF | TRBJ1-4 | - | TRBV4-1 | -
TGCAGCGTTGAGGTGAGAGTTGGGCACTATGGCTACACCTTC | CSVEVRVGHYGYTF | TRBJ1-2 | - | TRBV29-1 | -
TGTGCCAGCAGCTTAATCGCAGGAACCAATTCACCCCTCCACTTT | CASSLIAGTNSPLHF | TRBJ1-6 | - | TRBV7-9 | once
TGTGCCAGCAGTGACATAGGGACTCACACCGGGGAGCTGTTTTTT | CASSDIGTHTGELFF | TRBJ2-2 | - | TRBV6-4 | -
TGTGCCAGCAGCTCAAAGCCCGGGACAGTTAGCCCTCTTCCGGGCGAGCAGTACTTC | CASSSKPGTVSPLPGEQYF | TRBJ2-7 | TRBD1 | TRBV7-8 | -
TGTGCCACCTCCGCGACTACTAGCACAGATACGCAGTATTTT | CATSATTSTDTQYF | TRBJ2-3 | - | TRBV28 | -
TGTGCCAGTAGTTTGGGCAGCCCGAACACTGAAGCTTTCTTT | CASSLGSPNTEAFF | TRBJ1-1 | - | TRBV19 | -
TGCGCCAGCAGCCAAACTGCTAGCGGGAGTACTGGCGGGGAGCTGTTTTTT | CASSQTASGSTGGELFF | TRBJ2-2 | TRBD2 | TRBV5-1 | -
TGTGCCATCAGTGTTGGGCCGTCTGAAGCTTTCTTT | CAISVGPSEAFF | TRBJ1-1 | - | TRBV10-3 | -
TGTGCCAGCAGACGACCCCCGGGGGACGAGGGCTACACCTTC | CASRRPPGDEGYTF | TRBJ1-2 | - | TRBV5-6 | -
TGCAGCGTAGAGGAATACTATGGCTACACCTTC | CSVEEYYGYTF | TRBJ1-2 | - | TRBV29-1 | once
TGTGCCAGCAGTGAACTTTTTGGGGGGACAGGTCTCTCCTACGAGCAGTACTTC | CASSELFGGTGLSYEQYF | TRBJ2-7 | TRBD1 | TRBV6-1 | -
TGTGCCAGCAGCTCGCGACTAGCGGGAGGGTACAATGAGCAGTTCTTC | CASSSRLAGGYNEQFF | TRBJ2-1 | TRBD2 | TRBV7-3 | -
TGTGCCAGCAGCCTCCGGGACAGGGATTCACCCCTCCACTTT | CASSLRDRDSPLHF | TRBJ1-6 | TRBD1 | TRBV9 | -
TGTGCCTGGACCCTGGGACAGGCCACCGGGGAGCTGTTTTTT | CAWTLGQATGELFF | TRBJ2-2 | TRBD1 | TRBV30 | -
TGTGCCTGGAGTGAATGGACTAGCACAGATACGCAGTATTTT | CAWSEWTSTDTQYF | TRBJ2-3 | - | TRBV30 | -
TGTGCCAGCAGCCCCGGACAGTTTTCCTACGAGCAGTACTTC | CASSPGQFSYEQYF | TRBJ2-7 | - | TRBV7-9 | -
TGTGCCAGCTCACCAGGCGGGCAAGATACGCAGTATTTT | CASSPGGQDTQYF | TRBJ2-3 | - | TRBV18 | once
TGTGCCAGCAGTCCGCCGAGGGATGGCCACGAGCAGTACTTC | CASSPPRDGHEQYF | TRBJ2-7 | - | TRBV6-6 | -
TGCGCCAGCAGCCGTGGGCAGACCTACGAGCAGTACTTC | CASSRGQTYEQYF | TRBJ2-7 | - | TRBV4-1 | -
TGTGCCAGCAGCCAAGTTGGGAGCTCCTACGAGCAGTACTTC | CASSQVGSSYEQYF | TRBJ2-7 | - | TRBV4-2 | -
TGTGCCAGCAGGGCCTTACAGGCCAAAAACATTCAGTACTTC | CASRALQAKNIQYF | TRBJ2-4 | - | TRBV2 | once
TGTGCCAGCAGTTTAACGGGGATAGAGACCCAGTACTTC | CASSLTGIETQYF | TRBJ2-5 | - | TRBV28 | -
TGCGCCAGCAGCCAAGTCCGGGACATAGCCTACGAGCAGTACTTC | CASSQVRDIAYEQYF | TRBJ2-7 | - | TRBV4-1 | once
TGTGCCAGCATCACCTCCCAAAAGGGGGACACTGAAGCTTTCTTT | CASITSQKGDTEAFF | TRBJ1-1 | - | TRBV27 | -
TGTGCCAGCAGCGTCCGGGACAGCTCCTACGAGCAGTACTTC | CASSVRDSSYEQYF | TRBJ2-7 | TRBD1 | TRBV9 | -
TGTGCCAGCAGCCCGTTGTATTCCCAAGCTTTCTTT | CASSPLYSQAFF | TRBJ1-1 | - | TRBV5-8 | -
TGTGCCAGCAGCCCGACAGGGGTCGCGAGTGAGGCCAAAAACATTCAGTACTTC | CASSPTGVASEAKNIQYF | TRBJ2-4 | TRBD1 | TRBV7-9 | -
TGTGCCAGCAGCCTCACAGGGGGCAGGCCCACAGATACGCAGTATTTT | CASSLTGGRPTDTQYF | TRBJ2-3 | TRBD1 | TRBV7-9 | -